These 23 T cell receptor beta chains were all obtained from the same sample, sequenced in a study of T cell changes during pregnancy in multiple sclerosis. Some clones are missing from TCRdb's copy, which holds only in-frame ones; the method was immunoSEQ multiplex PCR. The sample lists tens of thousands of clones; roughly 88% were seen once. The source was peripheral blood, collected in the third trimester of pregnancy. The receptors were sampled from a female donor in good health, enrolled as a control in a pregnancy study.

The CDR3 is CASSQGVAKAFF. DNA of the CDR3: TGTGCCAGCAGCCAAGGGGTAGCGAAAGCTTTCTTT. The chain combines TRBV14 with TRBJ1-1; D ambiguous. CDR1 is SGHDN and CDR2 is FVKESK in the germline V gene. The germline V and J ends were trimmed by 1 base and 9 bases, with 9 bases remaining between them. CDR3 length equals 12 residues.

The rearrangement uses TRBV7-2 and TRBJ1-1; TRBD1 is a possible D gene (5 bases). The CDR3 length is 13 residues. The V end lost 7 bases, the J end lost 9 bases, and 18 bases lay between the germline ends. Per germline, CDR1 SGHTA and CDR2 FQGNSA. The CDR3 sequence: CASTLGPTGKAFF. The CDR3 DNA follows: TGTGCCAGCACCCTAGGCCCTACAGGCAAAGCTTTCTTT. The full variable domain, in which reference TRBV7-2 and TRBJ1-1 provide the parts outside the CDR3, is GAGVSQSPSNKVTEKGKDVELRCDPISGHTALYWYRQSLGQGLEFLIYFQGNSAPDKSGLPSDRFSAERTGGSVSTLTIQRTQQEDSAVYLCASTLGPTGKAFFGQGTRLTVV.

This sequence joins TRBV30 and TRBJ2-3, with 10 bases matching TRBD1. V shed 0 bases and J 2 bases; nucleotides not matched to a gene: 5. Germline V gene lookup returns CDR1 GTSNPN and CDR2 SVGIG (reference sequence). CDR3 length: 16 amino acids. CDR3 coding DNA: TGTGCCTGGAGTGTTTGGACAGGGGGGATCACAGATACGCAGTATTTT. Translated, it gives CAWSVWTGGITDTQYF.

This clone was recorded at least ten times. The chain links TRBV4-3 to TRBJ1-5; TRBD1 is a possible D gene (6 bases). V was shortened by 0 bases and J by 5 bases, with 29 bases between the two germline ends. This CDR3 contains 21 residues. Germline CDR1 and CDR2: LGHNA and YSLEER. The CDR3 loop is CASSQEGGGPGIISVDQPQHF. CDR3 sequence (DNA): TGCGCCAGCAGCCAAGAAGGGGGTGGGCCTGGGATAATATCGGTGGATCAGCCCCAGCATTTT.

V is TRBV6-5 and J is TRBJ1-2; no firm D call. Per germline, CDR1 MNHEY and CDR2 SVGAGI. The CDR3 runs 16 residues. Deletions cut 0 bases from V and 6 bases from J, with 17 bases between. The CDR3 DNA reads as TGTGCCAGCAGTTACTCGAGTATAGAAGGACTGAATGGCTACACCTTC. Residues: CASSYSSIEGLNGYTF.

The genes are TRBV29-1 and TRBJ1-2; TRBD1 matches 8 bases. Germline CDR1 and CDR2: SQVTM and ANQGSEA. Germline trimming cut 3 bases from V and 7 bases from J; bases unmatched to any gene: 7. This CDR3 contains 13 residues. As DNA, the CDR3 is TGCAGCGTTGAGCCGGACAGGGTGGTTGGCTACACCTTC. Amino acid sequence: CSVEPDRVVGYTF.

CDR3: CASSRELASPYEQYF. Here the CDR3 DNA reads TGTGCCAGCAGCCGGGAACTAGCCTCGCCCTACGAGCAGTACTTC. The chain carries TRBV5-4 and TRBJ2-5; D may be TRBD2 (6 bases). Judging by the DNA end, TRBJ2-7 fits better; the J call may be wrong. This CDR3 contains 15 residues. Germline V CDR1 and CDR2: SGHNT, YYREEE (reference sequence).

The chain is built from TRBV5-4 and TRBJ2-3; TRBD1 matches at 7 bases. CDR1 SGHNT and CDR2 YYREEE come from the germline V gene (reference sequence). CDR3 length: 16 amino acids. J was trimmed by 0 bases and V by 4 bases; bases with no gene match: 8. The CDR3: CASSQRTGLSTDTQYF. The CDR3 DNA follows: TGTGCCAGCAGCCAAAGGACAGGACTCAGCACAGATACGCAGTATTTT.

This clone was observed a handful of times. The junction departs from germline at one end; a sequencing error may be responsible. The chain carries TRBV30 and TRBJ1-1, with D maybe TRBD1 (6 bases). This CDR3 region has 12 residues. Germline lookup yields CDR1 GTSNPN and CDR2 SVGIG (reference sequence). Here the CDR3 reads CAWSPRGGTLLF. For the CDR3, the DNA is TGTGCCTGGAGCCCCCGGGGGGGCACTCTCCTTTTT.

The DNA of the CDR3 is TGTGCCAGCAGCGCCGGGACTAGCGGGGGGGCGTACCAAGAGACCCAGTACTTC. This gives the protein CASSAGTSGGAYQETQYF. This rearrangement joins TRBV11-2 to TRBJ2-5; TRBD2 agrees at 16 bases. CDR1 is SGHAT, CDR2 FQNNGV, per germline. The CDR3 spans 18 residues. The trim removed 5 bases at V and 0 bases at J, leaving 6 bases unmatched.

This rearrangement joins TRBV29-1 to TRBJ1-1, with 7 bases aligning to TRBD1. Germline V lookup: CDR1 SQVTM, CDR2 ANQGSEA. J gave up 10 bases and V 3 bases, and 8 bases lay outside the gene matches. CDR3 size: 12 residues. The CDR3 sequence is CSVETGTRSAFF. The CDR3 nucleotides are TGCAGCGTTGAGACAGGGACAAGGTCAGCTTTCTTT.

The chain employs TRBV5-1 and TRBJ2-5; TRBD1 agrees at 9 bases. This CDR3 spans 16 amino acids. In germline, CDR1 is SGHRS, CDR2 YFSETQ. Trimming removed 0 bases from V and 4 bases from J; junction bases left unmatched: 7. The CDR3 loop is CASSLEGTGRRETQYF. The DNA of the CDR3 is TGCGCCAGCAGCTTGGAGGGGACAGGGCGACGAGAGACCCAGTACTTC.

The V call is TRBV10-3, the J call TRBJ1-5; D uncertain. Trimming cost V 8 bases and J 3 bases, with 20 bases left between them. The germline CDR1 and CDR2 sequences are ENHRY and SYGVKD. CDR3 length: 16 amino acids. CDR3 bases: TGTGCCATCGCCGAAGGAGCCGGTCTCGACAATCAGCCCCAGCATTTT. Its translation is CAIAEGAGLDNQPQHF.

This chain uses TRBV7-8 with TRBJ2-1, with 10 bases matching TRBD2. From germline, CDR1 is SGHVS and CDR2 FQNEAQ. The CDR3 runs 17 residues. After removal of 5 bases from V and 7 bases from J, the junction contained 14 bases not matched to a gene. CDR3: CASSLLRGTSVGNEQFF. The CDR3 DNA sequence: TGTGCCAGCAGCCTCCTTAGGGGGACTAGCGTAGGGAATGAGCAGTTCTTC.

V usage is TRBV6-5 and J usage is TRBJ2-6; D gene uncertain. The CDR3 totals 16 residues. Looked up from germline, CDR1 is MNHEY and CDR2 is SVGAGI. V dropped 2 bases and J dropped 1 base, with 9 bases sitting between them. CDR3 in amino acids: CASSYQSRSGANVLTF. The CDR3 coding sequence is TGTGCCAGCAGTTACCAAAGTAGATCTGGGGCCAACGTCCTGACTTTC.

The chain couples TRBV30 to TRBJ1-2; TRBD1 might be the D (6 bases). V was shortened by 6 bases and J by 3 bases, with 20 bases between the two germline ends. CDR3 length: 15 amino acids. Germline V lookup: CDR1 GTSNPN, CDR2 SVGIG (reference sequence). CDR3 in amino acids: CACRAPQGLDYGYTF. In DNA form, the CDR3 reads TGTGCCTGCCGGGCCCCCCAGGGGCTCGACTATGGCTACACCTTC.

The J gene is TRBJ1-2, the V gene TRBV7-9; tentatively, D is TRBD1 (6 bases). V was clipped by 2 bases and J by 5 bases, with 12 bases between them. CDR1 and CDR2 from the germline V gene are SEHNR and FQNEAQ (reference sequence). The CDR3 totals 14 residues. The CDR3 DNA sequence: TGTGCCAGCAGCTTAATGGACAGATCTTATGGCTACACCTTC. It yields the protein CASSLMDRSYGYTF.

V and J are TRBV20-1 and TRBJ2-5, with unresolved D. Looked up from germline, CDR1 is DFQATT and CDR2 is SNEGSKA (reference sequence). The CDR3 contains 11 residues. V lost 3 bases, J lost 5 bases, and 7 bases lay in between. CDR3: CSARRQETQYF. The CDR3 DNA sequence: TGCAGTGCTAGGAGGCAGGAGACCCAGTACTTC.

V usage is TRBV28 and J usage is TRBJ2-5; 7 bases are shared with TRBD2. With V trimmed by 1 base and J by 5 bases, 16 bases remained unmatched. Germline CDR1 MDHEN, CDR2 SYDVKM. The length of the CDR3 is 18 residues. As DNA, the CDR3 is TGTGCCAGCAGTTTATCCCTTCGGGCGGGAGTGGCGTCGGAGACCCAGTACTTC. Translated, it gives CASSLSLRAGVASETQYF. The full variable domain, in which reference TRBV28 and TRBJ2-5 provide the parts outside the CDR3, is DVKVTQSSRYLVKRTGEKVFLECVQDMDHENMFWYRQDPGLGLRLIYFSYDVKMKEKGDIPEGYSVSREKKERFSLILESASTNQTSMYLCASSLSLRAGVASETQYFGPGTRLLVL.

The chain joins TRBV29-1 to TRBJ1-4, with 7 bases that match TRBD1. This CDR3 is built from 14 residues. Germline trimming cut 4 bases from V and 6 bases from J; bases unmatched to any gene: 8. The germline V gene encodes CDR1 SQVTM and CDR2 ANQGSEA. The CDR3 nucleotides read TGCAGCGTTGTTTTTAGGGGGCACGATGAAAAACTGTTTTTT. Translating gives CSVVFRGHDEKLFF.

In nucleotides, the CDR3 is TGTGCCAGCAGTCTTGGGGCAGGGAACTATGGCTACACCTTC. The encoded protein is CASSLGAGNYGYTF. The V gene is TRBV28, the J gene TRBJ1-2; D is possibly TRBD1 (5 bases). V lost 5 bases and J lost 2, with 12 bases in between. Germline CDR1 MDHEN, CDR2 SYDVKM. The CDR3 is 14 amino acids.

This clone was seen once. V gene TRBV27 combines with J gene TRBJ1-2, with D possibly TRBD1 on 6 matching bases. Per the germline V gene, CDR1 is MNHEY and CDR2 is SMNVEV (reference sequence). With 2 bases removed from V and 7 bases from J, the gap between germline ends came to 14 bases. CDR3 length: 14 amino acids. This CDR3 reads CASSLLAGAGGYTF. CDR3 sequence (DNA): TGTGCCAGCAGTTTACTAGCAGGGGCGGGTGGCTACACCTTC.

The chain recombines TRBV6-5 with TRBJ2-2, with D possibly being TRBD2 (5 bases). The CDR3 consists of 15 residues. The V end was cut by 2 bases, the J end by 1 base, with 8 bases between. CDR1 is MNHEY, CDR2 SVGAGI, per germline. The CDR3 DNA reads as TGTGCCAGCAGTTACCTGACTAAGAACACCGGGGAGCTGTTTTTT. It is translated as CASSYLTKNTGELFF.